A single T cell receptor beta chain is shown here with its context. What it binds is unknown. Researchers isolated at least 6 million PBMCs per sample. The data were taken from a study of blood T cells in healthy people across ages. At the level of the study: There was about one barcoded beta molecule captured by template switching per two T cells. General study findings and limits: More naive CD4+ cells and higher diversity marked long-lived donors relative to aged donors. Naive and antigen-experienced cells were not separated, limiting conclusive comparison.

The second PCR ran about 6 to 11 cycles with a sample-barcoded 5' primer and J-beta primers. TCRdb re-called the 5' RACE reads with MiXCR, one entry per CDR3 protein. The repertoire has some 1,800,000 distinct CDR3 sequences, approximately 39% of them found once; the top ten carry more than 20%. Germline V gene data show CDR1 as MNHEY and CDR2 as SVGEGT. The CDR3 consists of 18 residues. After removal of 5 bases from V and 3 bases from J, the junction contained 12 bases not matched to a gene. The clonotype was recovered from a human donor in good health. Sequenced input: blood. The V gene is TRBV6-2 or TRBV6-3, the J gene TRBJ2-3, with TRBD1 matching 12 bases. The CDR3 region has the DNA TGTGCCAGCAGTCCACTCTGGGACAGGGGGCGCAAAACAGATACGCAGTATTTT. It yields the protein CASSPLWDRGRKTDTQYF.